These 23 T cell receptor beta chains share one sample of origin, sequenced in a study of cytomegalovirus exposure and HLA in healthy donors. Some clones are missing from TCRdb's copy, which holds only in-frame ones; the method was immunoSEQ multiplex PCR. The sample contains about 110,000 clones, 88% of which appear only once. What was sequenced was PBMCs. All receptors derive from a woman aged 18-29 years in good health and CMV-seropositive.

The chain combines TRBV7-9 with TRBJ1-4, with D tentatively TRBD1 (5 bases). The CDR3 has 13 residues. From germline, CDR1 is SEHNR and CDR2 FQNEAQ (reference sequence). The V gene lost 5 bases and the J gene lost 10 bases, with 14 bases spanning the gap. This CDR3 is CASSPRDFRKLFF. The CDR3 DNA sequence: TGTGCCAGCAGCCCCAGGGATTTTCGAAAACTGTTTTTT.

This chain links TRBV2 with TRBJ1-1, with D maybe TRBD1 (6 bases). Germline-derived CDR1 and CDR2 are SNHLY and FYNNEI. Trimming left V 4 bases short and J 2 bases short, with 14 bases between. The CDR3 sequence is 15 residues long. The CDR3 region has the DNA TGTGCCAGCAGTGCCCTACAGGGAGCTAACACTGAAGCTTTCTTT. As protein: CASSALQGANTEAFF. Full variable domain (remainder filled in from reference TRBV2 and TRBJ1-1): EPEVTQTPSHQVTQMGQEVILRCVPISNHLYFYWYRQILGQKVEFLVSFYNNEISEKSEIFDDQFSVERPDGSNFTLKIRSTKLEDSAMYFCASSALQGANTEAFFGQGTRLTVV.

The rearrangement links TRBV4-1 to TRBJ1-2; tentatively, D is TRBD1 (6 bases). The CDR3 is 16 amino acids. Trimming cost V 1 base and J 2 bases, with 14 bases left between them. Germline V CDR1 and CDR2: MGHRA, YSYEKL. The CDR3 region is CASSQGEPGHNYGYTF. CDR3 bases: TGCGCCAGCAGCCAAGGGGAGCCGGGACACAACTATGGCTACACCTTC.

The chain employs TRBV18 and TRBJ1-6, with a tentative D call TRBD1 (6 bases). CDR3 size: 17 residues. V was trimmed by 3 bases and J by 7 bases, leaving 19 bases between them. Germline V lookup: CDR1 KGHSH, CDR2 LQKENI. The CDR3 DNA reads TGTGCCAGCTCACCTATGGGGGGGGCGCGCAGAAATTCACCCCTCCACTTT. Protein product: CASSPMGGARRNSPLHF.

This rearrangement joins TRBV6-1 to TRBJ1-2; D is uncertain. Trimming shortened V by 1 base and J by 7 bases, and 4 bases separated the two germline ends. The CDR3 consists of 11 residues. Germline V gene sequence: CDR1 MNHNS, CDR2 SASEGT. This CDR3 is CASSEESGYTF. CDR3 in DNA: TGTGCCAGCAGTGAAGAGAGTGGCTACACCTTC.

V usage is TRBV6-4 and J usage is TRBJ2-1, with 11 bases fitting TRBD2. CDR3 length: 16 residues. The germline V gene encodes CDR1 MRHNA and CDR2 SNTAGT. The V segment lost 5 bases and the J segment 0 bases; nucleotides outside the gene matches: 3. The CDR3 DNA reads as TGTGCCAGCAGTTCTAGCGGGGGGTCCTCCTACAATGAGCAGTTCTTC. It translates to CASSSSGGSSYNEQFF.

The sample holds a few counts of this clone. The chain is built from TRBV7-2 and TRBJ2-7, with a possible D match to TRBD1 (5 bases). There are 13 residues in the CDR3. Per the germline V gene, CDR1 is SGHTA and CDR2 is FQGNSA. The V end lost 3 bases, the J end lost 3 bases, and 9 bases lay between the germline ends. CDR3 in DNA: TGTGCCAGCAGCTTGACAGAGCACTACGAGCAGTACGTC. It specifies CASSLTEHYEQYV.

The gene calls are TRBV6-1 and TRBJ2-7; 9 bases are shared with TRBD1. CDR3 length: 15 amino acids. Germline CDR1 reads MNHNS; CDR2 reads SASEGT. V was pared by 1 base and J by 4 bases, with 5 bases of the junction left unmatched. The CDR3 here is CASSEVTGGGYEQYF. In DNA, the CDR3 is TGTGCCAGCAGTGAAGTGACAGGGGGAGGGTACGAGCAGTACTTC.

V gene TRBV5-8 combines with J gene TRBJ2-3; a possible D gene is TRBD2 (5 bases). V lost 0 bases, J lost 4 bases, and 15 bases lay in between. The CDR3 contains 16 residues. Germline CDR1 reads SGHTS; CDR2 reads YDEGEE. The DNA for the CDR3 is TGTGCCAGCAGCTTGGAGCTAGCCGGGCGGGCAGATACGCAGTATTTT. Amino acids: CASSLELAGRADTQYF. Full variable domain (outside the CDR3, taken from reference TRBV5-8 and TRBJ2-3): EAGVTQSPTHLIKTRGQQATLRCSPISGHTSVYWYQQALGLGLQFLLWYDEGEERNRGNFPPRFSGRQFPNYSSELNVNALELEDSALYLCASSLELAGRADTQYFGPGTRLTVL.

The chain uses TRBV6-7 and TRBJ1-4, with TRBD1 as a possible D gene (6 bases). TRBV6-7 is marked as an open reading frame, function uncertain. CDR3 size: 16 residues. The germline V and J ends were trimmed by 0 bases and 4 bases, with 12 bases remaining between them. CDR3 nucleotide sequence: TGTGCCAGCAGTTACTCGTCTTTCAGGGGTAATGAAAAACTGTTTTTT. Translating it yields CASSYSSFRGNEKLFF.

The V call is TRBV6-4, the J call TRBJ1-1, with 7 bases matching TRBD1. The CDR3 covers 14 residues. Germline CDR1 and CDR2: MRHNA and SNTAGT. The V segment lost 0 bases and the J segment 5 bases; nucleotides outside the gene matches: 3. The CDR3 DNA reads TGTGCCAGCAGTGACTCCGGGACAGAAACTGAAGCTTTCTTT. Its protein product is CASSDSGTETEAFF.

The rearrangement links TRBV2 to TRBJ1-2; the D gene is possibly TRBD1 (6 bases). The CDR3 length is 15 residues. The germline V gene encodes CDR1 SNHLY and CDR2 FYNNEI. Between the trimmed V and J ends, which lost 0 bases and 4 bases, there was a span of 12 bases. The CDR3, as DNA: TGTGCCAGCAGTGAAGCGACCGGACAGAGCTATGGCTACACCTTC. Its translation: CASSEATGQSYGYTF.

The rearrangement uses TRBV7-9 and TRBJ1-2; TRBD1 matches 8 bases. Germline trimming cut 7 bases from V and 4 bases from J; bases unmatched to any gene: 17. Germline V lookup: CDR1 SEHNR, CDR2 FQNEAQ (reference sequence). The CDR3 consists of 17 residues. DNA of the CDR3: TGTGCCAGCACCCAGCTAGCGGACAGGGAACGGGTCTATGGCTACACCTTC. Encoded protein: CASTQLADRERVYGYTF. The whole variable domain, filled in from reference TRBV7-9 and TRBJ1-2, reads DTGVSQNPRHKITKRGQNVTFRCDPISEHNRLYWYRQTLGQGPEFLTYFQNEAQLEKSRLLSDRFSAERPKGSFSTLEIQRTEQGDSAMYLCASTQLADRERVYGYTFGSGTRLTVV.

The chain is built from TRBV14 and TRBJ2-1; TRBD2 aligns across 7 bases. Losses at the gene ends were 0 bases for V and 8 bases for J; bases not matched to a gene: 13. The germline V gene encodes CDR1 SGHDN and CDR2 FVKESK. This CDR3 region has 17 residues. The CDR3 loop reads CASSQEGRDYFRHEQFF. DNA of the CDR3: TGTGCCAGCAGCCAAGAAGGGAGGGACTACTTTCGCCATGAGCAGTTCTTC.

This clone was seen just once. The J gene is TRBJ2-2, the V gene TRBV6-1, with D unclear. V lost 8 bases, J lost 3 bases, and 10 bases lay in between. Per the germline V gene, CDR1 is MNHNS and CDR2 is SASEGT. CDR3 length: 13 residues. The CDR3 here is CASGPTDTGELFF. Here the CDR3 DNA reads TGTGCCAGCGGCCCTACAGACACCGGGGAGCTGTTTTTT.

V is TRBV28 and J is TRBJ2-7, with 7 bases lining up with TRBD2. V gave up 2 bases and J gave up 2 bases; unmatched junction bases: 3. The CDR3 runs to 14 residues. Per the germline V gene, CDR1 is MDHEN and CDR2 is SYDVKM. The CDR3 nucleotides read TGTGCCAGCAGTTTAGCGGGGGAGGCCTACGAGCAGTACTTC. Encoded protein: CASSLAGEAYEQYF.

The V gene is TRBV6-5, the J gene TRBJ2-3; maybe TRBD2 (5 bases). The CDR3 totals 15 residues. CDR1 is MNHEY and CDR2 is SVGAGI in the germline V gene. V was clipped by 2 bases and J by 3 bases, with 12 bases between them. CDR3 nucleotides: TGTGCCAGCAGTTACGATCTAGCCGGGACAGATACGCAGTATTTT. It codes for CASSYDLAGTDTQYF.

The chain uses TRBV7-2 and TRBJ2-7; 10 nucleotides match TRBD2. The germline V gene encodes CDR1 SGHTA and CDR2 FQGNSA. With 5 bases clipped from V and 4 bases from J, the junction kept 8 bases outside the gene matches. The CDR3 extends over 15 amino acids. In DNA form, the CDR3 reads TGTGCCAGCAGCGCGTCAGCGGGGGGGGGTTACGAGCAGTACGTC. Translating gives CASSASAGGGYEQYV.

The V and J genes are TRBV10-3 and TRBJ1-4; TRBD1 might be the D (6 bases). V lost 4 bases and J 4 bases, leaving 13 bases between the germline ends. Germline V gene data show CDR1 as ENHRY and CDR2 as SYGVKD. The CDR3 contains 15 residues. DNA for the CDR3: TGTGCCATCAGTGGTCAGACAGGCATTAATGAAAAACTGTTTTTT. This codes for CAISGQTGINEKLFF.

The table lists this clone with a few counts. The chain employs TRBV9 and TRBJ2-2; D may be TRBD1 (5 bases). The CDR3 totals 15 residues. The germline V and J ends were trimmed by 1 base and 2 bases, with 9 bases remaining between them. In germline, CDR1 is SGDLS, CDR2 YYNGEE. This CDR3 reads CASSVLDTNTGELFF. The CDR3 nucleotides are TGTGCCAGCAGCGTATTGGACACTAACACCGGGGAGCTGTTTTTT.

This clone occurred a few times. The gene calls are TRBV25-1 and TRBJ1-3; TRBD1 aligns across 9 bases. CDR3 size: 15 residues. Looked up from germline, CDR1 is MGHDK and CDR2 is SYGVNS. V trimming: 4 bases; J trimming: 7 bases; junction bases outside the gene matches: 8. The CDR3 is CASSGHRGHENTIYF. CDR3 DNA: TGTGCCAGCAGTGGTCACAGGGGGCATGAGAACACCATATATTTT.

The chain has TRBV6-1 and TRBJ2-3; tentatively, D is TRBD1 (5 bases). The CDR3 has 14 residues. V gave up 4 bases and J gave up 6 bases, with 14 bases separating them. CDR1 MNHNS and CDR2 SASEGT come from the germline V gene. CDR3 loop: CASSGEWAGDTQYF. CDR3 nucleotide sequence: TGTGCCAGCAGTGGGGAATGGGCAGGGGATACGCAGTATTTT.

The J gene is TRBJ2-1, the V gene TRBV6-5; 12 bases are shared with TRBD1. CDR3 size: 16 residues. The germline V gene has CDR1 MNHEY and CDR2 SVGAGI. V lost 2 bases, J lost 8 bases, and 7 bases stayed unmatched. This CDR3 is CASSYTGQGARDEQFF. The CDR3 DNA follows: TGTGCCAGCAGTTACACGGGACAGGGGGCTCGGGATGAGCAGTTCTTC.